These T cell receptor beta chains were read from a single sample in a study of blood T cell repertoires in COVID-19. Assay used: immunoSEQ multiplex PCR; TCRdb lists only in-frame clones, some missing. The table has approximately 140,000 clones, around 80% seen once; the top ten hold roughly 2.3%. Specimen: PBMCs or T cells enriched from blood (not recorded which). These receptors all come from a man aged 40-49 years with acute COVID-19. The CDR3 runs from the conserved cysteine through the conserved F or W. A D gene is named only where the DNA matches it firmly.

j_call,v_call,d_call,cdr3_aa,cdr3_nt
TRBJ1-2,TRBV23-1,.,CASLPKEQKGYTF,TGCGCCAGCCTCCCTAAGGAACAGAAAGGCTACACCTTC
TRBJ1-3,TRBV3-1/TRBV3-2,TRBD1,CASTEWGKTTGAGNTIYF,TGTGCCAGCACCGAATGGGGGAAAACCACAGGGGCTGGAAACACCATATATTTT
TRBJ1-2,TRBV9,.,CASSVAGQPNYGYTF,TGTGCCAGCAGCGTAGCCGGACAGCCGAACTATGGCTACACCTTC
TRBJ1-1,TRBV28,.,CASLEGGRTTAFF,TGTGCCAGCCTGGAGGGGGGGCGCACGACGGCTTTCTTT
TRBJ1-4,TRBV13,TRBD1,CASSTRTGGSVWNEKLFF,TGTGCCAGCAGCACACGGACAGGGGGCAGTGTTTGGAATGAAAAACTGTTTTTT
TRBJ1-5,TRBV3-1/TRBV3-2,.,CASSQDINQPQHF,TGTGCCAGCAGCCAAGATATCAATCAGCCCCAGCATTTT
TRBJ1-2,TRBV6-5,TRBD1,CASSGTVYGYTF,TGTGCCAGCAGCGGGACAGTCTATGGCTACACCTTC
TRBJ2-1,TRBV27,TRBD1,CASRMGTVNPQHTNNEQFF,TGTGCCAGCAGAATGGGGACAGTCAATCCCCAACACACCAACAATGAGCAGTTCTTC
TRBJ1-1,TRBV5-1,.,CASSRLTPSDTEAFF,TGCGCCAGCAGTCGCCTGACACCTTCCGACACTGAAGCTTTCTTT
TRBJ2-7,TRBV6-1,.,CASSEPGRASYEQYF,TGTGCCAGCAGTGAACCAGGGCGCGCATCCTACGAGCAGTACTTC
TRBJ2-7,TRBV6-5,.,CASSSGPSYEQYF,TGTGCCAGCAGTTCCGGTCCCTCCTACGAGCAGTACTTC
TRBJ1-2,TRBV7-9,.,CASSLAPTLRGYTF,TGTGCCAGCAGCTTAGCCCCAACTCTACGCGGCTACACCTTC
TRBJ1-2,TRBV9,.,CASSATGKEGYTF,TGTGCCAGCAGCGCCACAGGGAAAGAAGGCTACACCTTC
TRBJ2-1,TRBV1,.,CTSSQSGPYNEQFF,TGCACCAGCAGCCAAAGCGGGCCTTACAATGAGCAGTTCTTC